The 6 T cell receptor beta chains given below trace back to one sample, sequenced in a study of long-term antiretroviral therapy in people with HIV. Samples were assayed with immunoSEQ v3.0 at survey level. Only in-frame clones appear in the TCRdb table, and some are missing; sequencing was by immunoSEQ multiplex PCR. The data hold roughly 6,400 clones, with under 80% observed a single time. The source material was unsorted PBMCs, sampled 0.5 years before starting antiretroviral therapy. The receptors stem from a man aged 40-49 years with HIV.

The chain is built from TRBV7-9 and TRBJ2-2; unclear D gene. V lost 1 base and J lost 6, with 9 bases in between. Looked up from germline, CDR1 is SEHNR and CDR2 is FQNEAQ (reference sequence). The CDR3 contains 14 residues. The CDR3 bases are TGTGCCAGCAGCTTAGAGCGTTGGGCCGGGGAGCTGTTTTTT. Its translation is CASSLERWAGELFF.

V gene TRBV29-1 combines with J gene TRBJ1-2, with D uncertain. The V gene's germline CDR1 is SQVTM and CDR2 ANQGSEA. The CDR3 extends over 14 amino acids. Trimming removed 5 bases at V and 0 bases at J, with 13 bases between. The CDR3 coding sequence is TGCAGCGTTCGGTTAGCGGGTCCTAACTATGGCTACACCTTC. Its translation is CSVRLAGPNYGYTF.

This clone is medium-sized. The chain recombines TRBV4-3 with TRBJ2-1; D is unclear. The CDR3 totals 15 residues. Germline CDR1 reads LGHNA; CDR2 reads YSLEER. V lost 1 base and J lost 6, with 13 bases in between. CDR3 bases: TGCGCCAGCAGCCAAGGGTCCGGGTTGGGCAATGAGCAGTTCTTC. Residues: CASSQGSGLGNEQFF.

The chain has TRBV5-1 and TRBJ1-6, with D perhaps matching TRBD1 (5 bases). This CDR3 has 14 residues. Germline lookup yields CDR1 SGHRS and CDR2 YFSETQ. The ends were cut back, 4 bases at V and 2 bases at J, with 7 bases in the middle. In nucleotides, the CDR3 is TGCGCCAGCAGCGAACAGGCCTATAATTCACCCCTCCACTTT. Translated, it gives CASSEQAYNSPLHF.

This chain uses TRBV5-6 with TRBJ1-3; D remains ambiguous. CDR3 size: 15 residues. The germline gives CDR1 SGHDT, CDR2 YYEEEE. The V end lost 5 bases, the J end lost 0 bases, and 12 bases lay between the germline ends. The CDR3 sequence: CASRLGPYSGNTIYF. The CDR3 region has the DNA TGTGCCAGCAGACTCGGCCCGTACTCTGGAAACACCATATATTTT.

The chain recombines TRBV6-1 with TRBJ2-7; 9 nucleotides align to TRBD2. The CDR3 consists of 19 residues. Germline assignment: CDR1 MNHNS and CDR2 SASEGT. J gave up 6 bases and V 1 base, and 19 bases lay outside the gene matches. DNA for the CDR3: TGTGCCAGCAGTGAAGGTACAGGGTACCAGGGACTAGCAAGGCTCGAGCAGTACTTC. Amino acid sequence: CASSEGTGYQGLARLEQYF.